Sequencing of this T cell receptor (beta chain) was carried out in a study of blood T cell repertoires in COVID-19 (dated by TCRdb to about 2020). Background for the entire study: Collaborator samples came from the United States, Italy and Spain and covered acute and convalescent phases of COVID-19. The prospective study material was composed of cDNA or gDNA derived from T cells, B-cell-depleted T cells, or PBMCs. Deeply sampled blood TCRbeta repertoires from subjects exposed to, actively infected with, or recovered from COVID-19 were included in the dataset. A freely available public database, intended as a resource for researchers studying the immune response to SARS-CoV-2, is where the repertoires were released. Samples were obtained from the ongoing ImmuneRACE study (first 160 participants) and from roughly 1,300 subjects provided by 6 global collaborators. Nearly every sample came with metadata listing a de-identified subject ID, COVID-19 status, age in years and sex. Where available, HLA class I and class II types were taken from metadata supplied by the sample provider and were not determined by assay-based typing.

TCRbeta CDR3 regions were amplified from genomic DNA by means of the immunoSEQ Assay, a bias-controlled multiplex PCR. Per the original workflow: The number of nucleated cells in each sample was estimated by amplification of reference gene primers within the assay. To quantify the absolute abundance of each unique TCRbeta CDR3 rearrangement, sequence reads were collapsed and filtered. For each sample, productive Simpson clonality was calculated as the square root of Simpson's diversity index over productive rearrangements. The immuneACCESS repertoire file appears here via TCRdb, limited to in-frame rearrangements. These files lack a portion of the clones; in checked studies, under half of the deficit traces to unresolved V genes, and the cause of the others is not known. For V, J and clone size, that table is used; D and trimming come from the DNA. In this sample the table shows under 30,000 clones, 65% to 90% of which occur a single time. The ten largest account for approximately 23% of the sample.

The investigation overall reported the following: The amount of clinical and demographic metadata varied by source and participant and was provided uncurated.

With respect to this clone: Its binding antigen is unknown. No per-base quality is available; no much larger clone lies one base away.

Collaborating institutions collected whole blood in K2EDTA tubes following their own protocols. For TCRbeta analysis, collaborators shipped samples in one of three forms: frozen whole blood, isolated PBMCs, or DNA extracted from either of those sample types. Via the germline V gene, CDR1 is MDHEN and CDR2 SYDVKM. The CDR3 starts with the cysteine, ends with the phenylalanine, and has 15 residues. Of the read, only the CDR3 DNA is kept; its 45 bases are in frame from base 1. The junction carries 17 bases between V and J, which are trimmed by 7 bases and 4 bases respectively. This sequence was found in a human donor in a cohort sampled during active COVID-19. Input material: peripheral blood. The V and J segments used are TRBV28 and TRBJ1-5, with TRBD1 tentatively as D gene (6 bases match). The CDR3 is CASTLGGSGNQPQHF. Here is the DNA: TGTGCCAGCACCCTAGGGGGTTCTGGTAATCAGCCCCAGCATTTT.